This is a list of T cell receptor beta chains from one sample in a study of OX40 agonist ivuxolimab in advanced cancers. Profiling relied on immunoSEQ multiplex PCR, and the TCRdb table lists in-frame clones only, not all of them. The sample has over 85,000 clones, about 92% seen once. The source was CD4+ or CD8+ T cells sorted from blood, collected in a trial of the OX40 agonist ivuxolimab. These receptor sequences come from an adult with an advanced solid tumor such as melanoma, head and neck, liver or kidney cancer. The CDR3 runs from the conserved cysteine through the conserved F or W. Fields, in order: V gene, J gene, D gene, clone size, CDR3 protein, CDR3 DNA. The D gene is left open where the match is weak. Only some rows state a clone size, as once, few, many or a class for expanded clones.

V: TRBV27; J: TRBJ1-6; D: .; size: .; CDR3: CASSLGGDLSPLHF; DNA: TGTGCCAGCAGTTTAGGAGGGGACCTTTCACCCCTCCACTTT
V: TRBV6-1; J: TRBJ1-5; D: .; size: once; CDR3: CASSEGFGKGSNQPQHF; DNA: TGTGCCAGCAGTGAAGGCTTTGGGAAAGGGAGCAATCAGCCCCAGCATTTT
V: TRBV11-2; J: TRBJ2-5; D: .; size: .; CDR3: CASRGGETQYF; DNA: TGTGCCAGCAGGGGCGGGGAGACCCAGTACTTC
V: TRBV30; J: TRBJ2-3; D: .; size: .; CDR3: CAWSVGMGFPDTQYF; DNA: TGTGCCTGGAGTGTTGGGATGGGGTTCCCAGATACGCAGTATTTT
V: TRBV28; J: TRBJ2-3; D: .; size: .; CDR3: CASSLSVSPSVDTQYF; DNA: TGTGCCAGCAGTTTATCCGTGTCGCCTAGCGTTGATACGCAGTATTTT
V: TRBV27; J: TRBJ2-7; D: .; size: .; CDR3: CASLSNQYEQYF; DNA: TGTGCCAGCTTGTCCAACCAGTACGAGCAGTACTTC
V: TRBV18; J: TRBJ1-3; D: .; size: .; CDR3: CASSPGGVGNTIYF; DNA: TGTGCCAGCTCACCTGGAGGGGTCGGAAACACCATATATTTT
V: TRBV5-1; J: TRBJ1-1; D: .; size: .; CDR3: CASSLVPGNTEAFF; DNA: TGCGCCAGCAGCTTAGTTCCAGGGAACACTGAAGCTTTCTTT
V: TRBV7-2; J: TRBJ2-1; D: .; size: .; CDR3: CASSLRTVSYNEQFF; DNA: TGTGCCAGCAGCCTTCGGACGGTCTCCTACAATGAGCAGTTCTTC
V: TRBV5-5; J: TRBJ2-1; D: TRBD2; size: .; CDR3: CASSSREYNEQFF; DNA: TGTGCCAGCAGTTCGCGGGAGTACAATGAGCAGTTCTTC
V: TRBV4-3; J: TRBJ1-5; D: TRBD1; size: .; CDR3: CASSLRTGNQPQHF; DNA: TGCGCCAGCAGCCTTAGGACAGGTAATCAGCCCCAGCATTTT
V: TRBV7-2; J: TRBJ2-1; D: TRBD2; size: .; CDR3: CASSFRASGGRNEQFF; DNA: TGTGCCAGCAGCTTTAGAGCTAGCGGAGGTCGGAATGAGCAGTTCTTC
V: TRBV5-1; J: TRBJ2-5; D: TRBD2; size: .; CDR3: CASSLVSGGQETQYF; DNA: TGCGCCAGCAGCTTGGTTAGCGGGGGGCAAGAGACCCAGTACTTC
V: TRBV7-9; J: TRBJ2-3; D: TRBD2; size: .; CDR3: CASSLPTGTSGTTDTQYF; DNA: TGTGCCAGCAGCTTACCGACCGGGACTAGCGGGACCACAGATACGCAGTATTTT
V: TRBV28; J: TRBJ1-1; D: .; size: .; CDR3: CASTFAGWAGDEAFF; DNA: TGTGCCAGCACCTTTGCCGGGTGGGCCGGGGATGAAGCTTTCTTT
V: TRBV7-9; J: TRBJ2-3; D: .; size: .; CDR3: CASRDTGSPTDTQYF; DNA: TGTGCCAGCAGAGACACAGGTTCCCCCACAGATACGCAGTATTTT
V: TRBV19; J: TRBJ1-2; D: .; size: .; CDR3: CASSIVGGHPSGSYGYTF; DNA: TGTGCCAGTAGTATAGTGGGGGGGCACCCCTCTGGCAGCTATGGCTACACCTTC
V: TRBV30; J: TRBJ1-3; D: .; size: .; CDR3: CAWNHDGVTIYF; DNA: TGTGCCTGGAATCATGACGGCGTCACCATATATTTT
V: TRBV18; J: TRBJ2-5; D: .; size: .; CDR3: CASSPPSLREETQYF; DNA: TGTGCCAGCTCACCACCAAGCCTAAGGGAAGAGACCCAGTACTTC
V: TRBV7-2; J: TRBJ1-5; D: .; size: .; CDR3: CASSLEKRGFFRPQHF; DNA: TGTGCCAGCAGCTTAGAGAAACGTGGGTTTTTTCGGCCCCAGCATTTT
V: TRBV5-1; J: TRBJ1-6; D: .; size: .; CDR3: CASSLVTYNSPLHF; DNA: TGCGCCAGCAGCTTGGTTACATACAATTCACCCCTCCACTTT
V: TRBV6-6; J: TRBJ1-2; D: .; size: .; CDR3: CASSYGSLYGYTF; DNA: TGTGCCAGCAGTTACGGTTCGCTCTATGGCTACACCTTC
V: TRBV6-6; J: TRBJ1-2; D: .; size: once; CDR3: CASSSGRFYGYTF; DNA: TGTGCCAGCAGTTCCGGCAGGTTCTATGGCTACACCTTC
V: TRBV5-1; J: TRBJ2-1; D: TRBD1; size: .; CDR3: CASYRDRDYNEQFF; DNA: TGCGCCAGCTATCGGGACAGGGATTACAATGAGCAGTTCTTC
V: TRBV7-2; J: TRBJ2-1; D: .; size: .; CDR3: CASSRGPSNEQFF; DNA: TGTGCCAGCAGCCGAGGACCTTCCAATGAGCAGTTCTTC
V: TRBV30; J: TRBJ2-3; D: TRBD2; size: .; CDR3: CAWKGLAMTDTQYF; DNA: TGTGCCTGGAAGGGACTAGCGATGACAGATACGCAGTATTTT
V: TRBV28; J: TRBJ2-5; D: .; size: few; CDR3: CASSLITPGETQYF; DNA: TGTGCCAGCAGTCTTATCACTCCAGGGGAGACCCAGTACTTC
V: TRBV30; J: TRBJ2-7; D: TRBD1; size: .; CDR3: CAWSRPGTGHYEQYF; DNA: TGTGCCTGGAGCCGTCCCGGGACAGGACACTACGAGCAGTACTTC
V: TRBV6-6; J: TRBJ1-1; D: TRBD1; size: .; CDR3: CASSNRGVGPEAFF; DNA: TGTGCCAGCAGTAACAGGGGTGTCGGGCCTGAAGCTTTCTTT
V: TRBV6-5; J: TRBJ2-1; D: .; size: .; CDR3: CASGEIGEQFF; DNA: TGTGCCAGCGGAGAAATCGGTGAGCAGTTCTTC
V: TRBV10-3; J: TRBJ1-3; D: .; size: .; CDR3: CAITSGTGNTIYF; DNA: TGTGCCATCACTTCAGGGACTGGAAACACCATATATTTT
V: TRBV19; J: TRBJ2-3; D: .; size: once; CDR3: CASSLRTDTQYF; DNA: TGTGCCAGTAGTCTCCGCACAGATACGCAGTATTTT
V: TRBV28; J: TRBJ1-2; D: .; size: .; CDR3: CASNTVPTYNYGYTF; DNA: TGTGCCAGCAATACGGTGCCGACTTATAACTATGGCTACACCTTC
V: TRBV4-1; J: TRBJ2-7; D: .; size: .; CDR3: CASSQVNVGGLSYEQYF; DNA: TGCGCCAGCAGCCAAGTGAATGTAGGAGGGCTCTCCTACGAGCAGTACTTC
V: TRBV28; J: TRBJ1-1; D: TRBD1; size: once; CDR3: CASSFPGGVTEAFF; DNA: TGTGCCAGCAGTTTCCCAGGGGGAGTAACTGAAGCTTTCTTT
V: TRBV30; J: TRBJ2-5; D: TRBD2; size: .; CDR3: CAYGRLAGFSQETQYF; DNA: TGTGCCTATGGCCGACTAGCGGGGTTCTCGCAAGAGACCCAGTACTTC
V: TRBV4-2; J: TRBJ1-2; D: TRBD1; size: .; CDR3: CASSQQGARDYGYTF; DNA: TGTGCCAGCAGCCAACAGGGGGCCAGAGACTATGGCTACACCTTC
V: TRBV6-5; J: TRBJ1-1; D: .; size: .; CDR3: CASSYSGEGAFF; DNA: TGTGCCAGCAGTTACTCGGGGGAAGGAGCTTTCTTT
V: TRBV30; J: TRBJ2-3; D: .; size: .; CDR3: CAWRGGVTDTQYF; DNA: TGTGCCTGGAGAGGGGGGGTCACAGATACGCAGTATTTT
V: TRBV7-3; J: TRBJ1-1; D: .; size: .; CDR3: CASSQQGRGNTEAFF; DNA: TGTGCCAGCAGCCAACAGGGTAGGGGGAACACTGAAGCTTTCTTT
V: TRBV6-5; J: TRBJ2-3; D: .; size: .; CDR3: CATEGRTTDTQYF; DNA: TGTGCCACCGAGGGACGGACTACAGATACGCAGTATTTT
V: TRBV2; J: TRBJ1-2; D: .; size: .; CDR3: CASTLQGSPTYGYTF; DNA: TGTGCCAGCACACTTCAGGGCAGTCCGACCTATGGCTACACCTTC
V: TRBV5-1; J: TRBJ2-2; D: TRBD1; size: .; CDR3: CASSRTGGVTGELFF; DNA: TGCGCCAGCAGCCGGACAGGGGGAGTTACCGGGGAGCTGTTTTTT
V: TRBV7-2; J: TRBJ1-1; D: .; size: .; CDR3: CASSPTATGNTEAFF; DNA: TGTGCCAGCAGTCCGACCGCGACAGGGAACACTGAAGCTTTCTTT
V: TRBV4-1; J: TRBJ1-5; D: .; size: .; CDR3: CASSQGWGGNQPQHF; DNA: TGCGCCAGCAGCCAAGGGTGGGGGGGCAATCAGCCCCAGCATTTT
V: TRBV7-9; J: TRBJ1-3; D: .; size: .; CDR3: CASSPRSLPRNTIYF; DNA: TGTGCCAGCAGTCCACGATCCCTCCCGCGAAACACCATATATTTT
V: TRBV30; J: TRBJ2-1; D: TRBD2; size: .; CDR3: CAWSDGGRAYNEQFF; DNA: TGTGCCTGGAGTGACGGAGGGAGGGCCTACAATGAGCAGTTCTTC
V: TRBV2; J: TRBJ2-5; D: .; size: .; CDR3: CASSVMETQYF; DNA: TGTGCCAGCAGTGTAATGGAGACCCAGTACTTC
V: TRBV20-1; J: TRBJ1-4; D: .; size: .; CDR3: CSVGSNEKLFF; DNA: TGCAGTGTGGGCAGCAATGAAAAACTGTTTTTT
V: TRBV6-6; J: TRBJ1-2; D: .; size: .; CDR3: CASSPLGGDYGYTF; DNA: TGTGCCAGCAGTCCCTTAGGGGGGGACTATGGCTACACCTTC
V: TRBV20-1; J: TRBJ2-1; D: .; size: .; CDR3: CSAERGGGQFF; DNA: TGCAGTGCTGAAAGAGGAGGTGGGCAGTTCTTC
V: TRBV15; J: TRBJ2-6; D: TRBD2; size: .; CDR3: CATSRVPAGVTGANVLTF; DNA: TGTGCCACCAGCAGAGTACCAGCGGGAGTGACTGGGGCCAACGTCCTGACTTTC
V: TRBV14; J: TRBJ2-3; D: TRBD2; size: .; CDR3: CASSRYTSGGADTQYF; DNA: TGTGCCAGCAGCCGCTATACTAGCGGGGGTGCAGATACGCAGTATTTT
V: TRBV5-4; J: TRBJ2-5; D: .; size: .; CDR3: CASSLASVEETQYF; DNA: TGTGCCAGCAGCTTGGCTAGCGTGGAGGAGACCCAGTACTTC
V: TRBV6-1; J: TRBJ1-2; D: .; size: few; CDR3: CASGTRSVYGYTF; DNA: TGTGCCAGCGGTACTAGGAGTGTCTATGGCTACACCTTC
V: TRBV4-2; J: TRBJ1-5; D: .; size: .; CDR3: CASSQDVQGRVDQPQHF; DNA: TGTGCCAGCAGCCAAGATGTCCAGGGGAGGGTTGATCAGCCCCAGCATTTT
V: TRBV27; J: TRBJ1-5; D: TRBD1; size: .; CDR3: CASSRTGDQPQHF; DNA: TGTGCCAGCTCTAGGACAGGGGATCAGCCCCAGCATTTT
V: TRBV4-3; J: TRBJ2-1; D: .; size: .; CDR3: CASSHYSGRYNEQFF; DNA: TGCGCCAGCAGCCACTACAGCGGGCGCTACAATGAGCAGTTCTTC